The present T cell receptor beta chain was sequenced within a study of Ad26.COV2.S vaccination and SARS-CoV-2 variants. Described treatment: 19 received Ad26.COV2.S at low or high dose, single or two shots; 5 received placebo; per-sample allocation not given. Day 63 following the first vaccine or placebo injection was when the samples were taken. In Boston, the donor was an adult between 18-55 years of age. Profiling relied on immunoSEQ multiplex PCR, and the TCRdb table lists in-frame clones only, not all of them. The top ten clones hold 1.9% of a sample with some 290,000 clones, around 84% of them seen once. The CDR3 contains 13 residues. V was shortened by 6 bases and J by 0 bases, with 8 bases between the two germline ends. Germline V gene data show CDR1 as SEHNR and CDR2 as FQNEAQ (reference sequence).

The V and J genes are TRBV7-9 and TRBJ1-1; D is uncertain. Specimen: peripheral blood, collected in a trial of Ad26.COV2.S vaccine versus placebo. This TCR derives from a person between 18 and 65 years old who received the Ad26.COV2.S COVID-19 vaccine or a placebo. CDR3 residues: CASSSQMNTEAFF. DNA for the CDR3: TGTGCCAGCAGTTCCCAAATGAACACTGAAGCTTTCTTT.